These 10 T cell receptor beta chains came from one sample sequenced in a study of early T cells in non-severe SARS-CoV-2 infection. TCRdb re-derived calls from the 5' RACE reads in MiXCR, one entry per CDR3 protein. The repertoire has 74,000 or so distinct CDR3 sequences, around 10% of them found once; the top ten carry 3.5% to 4%. The specimen sequenced was whole blood. These receptors were collected from an adult who was a healthcare worker with PCR-confirmed SARS-CoV-2 infection or an uninfected control (not recorded which).

This clonotype was seen many times. V gene TRBV29-1 combines with J gene TRBJ2-5; no definite D call. V was cut by 3 bases and J by 5 bases, with 10 bases left in between. This CDR3 has 12 residues. CDR1 is SQVTM and CDR2 is ANQGSEA in the germline V gene. CDR3 in DNA: TGCAGCGTTGAGATGGGGTTGGAGACCCAGTACTTC. Encoded protein: CSVEMGLETQYF. Variable domain in full (rest from reference TRBV29-1 and TRBJ2-5): SAVISQKPSRDICQRGTSLTIQCQVDSQVTMMFWYRQQPGQSLTLIATANQGSEATYESGFVIDKFPISRPNLTFSTLTVSNMSPEDSSIYLCSVEMGLETQYFGPGTRLLVL.

This clonotype has at least ten counts. This chain links TRBV5-1 with TRBJ2-3, with D possibly TRBD1 on 5 matching bases. Looked up from germline, CDR1 is SGHRS and CDR2 is YFSETQ. With 0 bases removed from V and 2 bases from J, the gap between germline ends came to 13 bases. The CDR3 spans 16 residues. Here the CDR3 DNA reads TGCGCCAGCAGCTTGGATGACAGAGAGTACACAGATACGCAGTATTTT. Protein sequence: CASSLDDREYTDTQYF.

This clonotype occurred many times. This sequence joins TRBV6-1 and TRBJ2-7, with D unresolved. The germline CDR1 and CDR2 sequences are MNHNS and SASEGT. The CDR3 is 13 residues long. The germline V and J ends were trimmed by 6 bases and 1 base, with 10 bases remaining between them. As DNA, the CDR3 is TGTGCCAGCAGCGTCTACGGATCCTACGAGCAGTACTTC. Translated, it gives CASSVYGSYEQYF.

This clonotype has at least ten counts. The chain uses TRBV29-1 and TRBJ2-2; D gene ambiguous. V shed 6 bases and J shed 5 bases, with 16 bases lying between them. Germline V CDR1 and CDR2: SQVTM, ANQGSEA. CDR3 length equals 14 residues. CDR3 loop: CSVELGQSTGELFF. The CDR3 DNA reads as TGCAGCGTCGAACTTGGGCAGTCTACCGGGGAGCTGTTTTTT.

The rearrangement joins TRBV9 to TRBJ2-3; TRBD2 matches at 7 bases. With 4 bases clipped from V and 0 bases from J, the junction kept 8 bases outside the gene matches. Germline V gene lookup returns CDR1 SGDLS and CDR2 YYNGEE. This CDR3 has 16 residues. CDR3 sequence reads: CASSPRLAVSTDTQYF. The DNA of the CDR3 is TGTGCCAGCAGCCCCCGGCTAGCGGTGAGCACAGATACGCAGTATTTT.

This sequence joins TRBV20-1 and TRBJ2-3; D is perhaps TRBD1 (6 bases). The CDR3 is made up of 12 amino acids. Germline V lookup: CDR1 DFQATT, CDR2 SNEGSKA (reference sequence). V lost 8 bases to trimming and J lost 4 bases, with 13 bases between them. CDR3 DNA sequence: TGCAGTCCCGGACAGAGATCAGATACGCAGTATTTT. Translation gives CSPGQRSDTQYF.

This clonotype occurred many times. V gene TRBV10-2 combines with J gene TRBJ2-3; 9 nucleotides line up with TRBD2. This CDR3 has 15 amino acids. Germline-derived CDR1 and CDR2 are WSHSY and SAAADI. V lost 5 bases to trimming and J lost 0 bases; unmatched junction nucleotides: 3. The CDR3: CASSPTSGSTDTQYF. CDR3 nucleotide sequence: TGCGCCAGCAGTCCCACTAGCGGGAGCACAGATACGCAGTATTTT.

There are many counts of this clonotype. The V call is TRBV18, the J call TRBJ1-3; D is ambiguous. Trimming stripped 0 bases from V and 2 bases from J, with 11 bases between. CDR1 is KGHSH, CDR2 LQKENI, per germline. The CDR3 is 16 residues long. The CDR3 DNA sequence: TGTGCCAGCTCACCACCGGGGAGGGTCCCTGGAAACACCATATATTTT. This encodes CASSPPGRVPGNTIYF.

This clonotype was seen ten or more times. The V and J genes are TRBV29-1 and TRBJ1-3, with D uncertain. The CDR3 loop spans 14 amino acids. Germline V gene data show CDR1 as SQVTM and CDR2 as ANQGSEA. V lost 6 bases and J 2 bases, leaving 14 bases between the germline ends. The CDR3 nucleotides are TGCAGCGTCGACGATTGGGGTACTGGAAACACCATATATTTT. Translated, it gives CSVDDWGTGNTIYF.

This clonotype was seen a few times. V and J are TRBV12-3 or TRBV12-4 and TRBJ1-2; D is unresolved. There are 13 residues in the CDR3. Trimming took 6 bases from V and 5 from J, leaving 13 bases between them. The CDR3 nucleotides are TGTGCCAGCAGCCAACCCGGCAGTTATGGCTACACCTTC. Translating it yields CASSQPGSYGYTF.